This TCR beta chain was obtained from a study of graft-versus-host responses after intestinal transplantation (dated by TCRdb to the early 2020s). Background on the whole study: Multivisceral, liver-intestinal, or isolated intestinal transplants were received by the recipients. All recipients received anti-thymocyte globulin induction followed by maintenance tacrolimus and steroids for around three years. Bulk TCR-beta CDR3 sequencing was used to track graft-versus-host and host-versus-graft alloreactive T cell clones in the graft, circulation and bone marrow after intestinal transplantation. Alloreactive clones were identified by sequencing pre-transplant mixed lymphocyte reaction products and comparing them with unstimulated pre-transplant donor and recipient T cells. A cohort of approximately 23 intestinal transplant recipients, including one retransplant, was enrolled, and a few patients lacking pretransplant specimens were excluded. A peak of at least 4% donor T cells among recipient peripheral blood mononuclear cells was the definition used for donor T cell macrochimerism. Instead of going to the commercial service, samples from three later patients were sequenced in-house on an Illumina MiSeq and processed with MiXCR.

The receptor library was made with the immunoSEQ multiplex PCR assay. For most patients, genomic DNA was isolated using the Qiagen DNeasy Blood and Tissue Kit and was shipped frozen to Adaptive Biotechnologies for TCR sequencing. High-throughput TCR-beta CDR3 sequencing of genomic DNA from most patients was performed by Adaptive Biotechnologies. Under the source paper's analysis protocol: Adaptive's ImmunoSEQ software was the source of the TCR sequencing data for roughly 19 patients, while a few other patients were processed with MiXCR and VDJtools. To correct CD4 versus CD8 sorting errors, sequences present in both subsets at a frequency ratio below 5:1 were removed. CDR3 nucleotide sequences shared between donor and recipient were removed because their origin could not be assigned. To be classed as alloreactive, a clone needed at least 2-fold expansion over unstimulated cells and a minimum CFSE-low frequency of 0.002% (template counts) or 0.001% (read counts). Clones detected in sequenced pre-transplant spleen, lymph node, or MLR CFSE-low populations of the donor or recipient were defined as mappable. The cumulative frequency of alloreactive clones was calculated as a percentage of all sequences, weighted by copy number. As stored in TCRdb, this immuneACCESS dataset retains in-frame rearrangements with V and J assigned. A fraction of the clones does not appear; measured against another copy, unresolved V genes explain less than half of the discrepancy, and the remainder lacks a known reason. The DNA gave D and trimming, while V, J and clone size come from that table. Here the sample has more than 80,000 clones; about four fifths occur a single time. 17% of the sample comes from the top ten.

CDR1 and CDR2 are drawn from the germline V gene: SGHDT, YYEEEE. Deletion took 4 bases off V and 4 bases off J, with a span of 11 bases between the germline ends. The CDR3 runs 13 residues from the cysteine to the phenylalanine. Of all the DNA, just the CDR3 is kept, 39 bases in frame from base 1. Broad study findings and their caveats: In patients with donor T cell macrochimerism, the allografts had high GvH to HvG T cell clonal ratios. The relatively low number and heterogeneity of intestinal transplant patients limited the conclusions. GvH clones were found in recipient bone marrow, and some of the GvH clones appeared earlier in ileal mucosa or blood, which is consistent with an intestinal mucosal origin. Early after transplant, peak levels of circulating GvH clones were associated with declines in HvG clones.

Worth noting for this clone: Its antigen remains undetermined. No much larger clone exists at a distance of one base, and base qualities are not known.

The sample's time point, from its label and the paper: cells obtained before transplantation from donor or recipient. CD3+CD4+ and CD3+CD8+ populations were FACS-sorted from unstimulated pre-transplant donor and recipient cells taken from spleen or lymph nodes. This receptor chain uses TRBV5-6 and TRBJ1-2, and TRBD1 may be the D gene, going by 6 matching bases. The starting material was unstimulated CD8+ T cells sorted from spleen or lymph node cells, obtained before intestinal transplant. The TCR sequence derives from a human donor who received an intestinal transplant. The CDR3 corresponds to CASSHRARYGYTF. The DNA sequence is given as TGTGCCAGCAGCCACAGGGCCCGCTATGGCTACACCTTC. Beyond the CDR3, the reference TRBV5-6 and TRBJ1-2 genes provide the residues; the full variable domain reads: DAGVTQSPTHLIKTRGQQVTLRCSPKSGHDTVSWYQQALGQGPQFIFQYYEEEERQRGNFPDRFSGHQFPNYSSELNVNALLLGDSALYLCASSHRARYGYTFGSGTRLTVV.